The rows below give T cell receptor beta chains drawn from one sample of a study of shared clonotypes between healthy human individuals. Repertoires were generated with immunoSEQ multiplex PCR, while TCRdb's copy carries only in-frame clones and drops some. The sample contains 2 million to 2.5 million clones, about nine tenths of which appear only once. The source material was naive CD4+ T cells from PBMCs. The receptors originated from a young man in good health. Some clones in this sample may be carry-over from other donors' samples. Both conserved end residues are part of each CDR3. Fields, in order: D gene, V gene, J gene, clone size, CDR3 DNA, CDR3 protein. D genes are given only for firm matches. Size values are once, few and many counts, or a class for expanded clones, and some rows have none.

>TRBD2|TRBV7-8|TRBJ2-1|.
TGTGCCAGCAGCTTATTCCCGCCCGGGACTACTCGTATCAATGAGCAGTTCTTC
CASSLFPPGTTRINEQFF
>.|TRBV18|TRBJ1-1|few
TGTGCCAGCTCTCCGACAGCCGACACTGAAGCTTTCTTT
CASSPTADTEAFF
>.|TRBV4-3|TRBJ1-1|.
TGCGCCAGCAGCCAAGATTTCAGGGGCCTGAACACTGAAGCTTTCTTT
CASSQDFRGLNTEAFF
>TRBD1|TRBV6-6|TRBJ1-1|few
TGTGCCAGCAGTGCCTACAGGGGAAACACTGAAGCTTTCTTT
CASSAYRGNTEAFF
>TRBD2|TRBV6-6|TRBJ2-7|.
TGTGCCAGCAGTCTCGGGACTAGCGGCTACGAGCAGTACTTC
CASSLGTSGYEQYF
>TRBD1|TRBV27|TRBJ1-1|.
TGTGCCAGCAGTCAGACCCGGGCAGGGGGAATGAACACTGAAGCTTTCTTT
CASSQTRAGGMNTEAFF
>.|TRBV29-1|TRBJ1-1|few
TGCAGCGTTTTAGACACTGAAGCTTTCTTT
CSVLDTEAFF
>.|TRBV7-6|TRBJ1-1|.
TGTGCCAGCAGCCAACTTGCTCCTCTGACTGCGCGTTTCTTT
CASSQLAPLTARFF
>.|TRBV9|TRBJ2-3|.
TGTGCCAGCACCCAGCATTGGGGGAGCACAGATACGCAGTATTTT
CASTQHWGSTDTQYF
>.|TRBV19|TRBJ2-2|.
TGTGCCAGTTCACATCGCCAGATTTACACCGGGGAGCTGTTTTTT
CASSHRQIYTGELFF
>.|TRBV7-9|TRBJ2-5|.
TGTGCCAGCAGCGAAACAGGGAATCAAGAGACCCAGTACTTC
CASSETGNQETQYF
>.|TRBV27|TRBJ2-7|once
TGTGCCAGCAGCACAGCTTACTACGAGCAGTACTTC
CASSTAYYEQYF
>.|TRBV7-9|TRBJ1-5|few
TGTGCCAGCAGCTTAGGATCGGGTAGCAATCAGCCCCAGCATTTT
CASSLGSGSNQPQHF
>TRBD1|TRBV5-1|TRBJ1-2|.
TGCGCCAGCAGCTTGGTGGGACAGGGTTACGGCTACACCTTC
CASSLVGQGYGYTF
>TRBD1|TRBV25-1|TRBJ1-5|.
TGTGCCAGCAGTGCCCACGGGACAGGGGAGGGGCGGGCCCAGCATTTT
CASSAHGTGEGRAQHF